Listed below are T cell receptor beta chains from one sample, sequenced in a study of blood T cell repertoires in COVID-19. Clones were read by immunoSEQ multiplex PCR, and TCRdb kept only the in-frame ones, dropping some. The sample consists of 150,000 to 200,000 clones, approximately 75% of them appearing once. The specimen sequenced was peripheral blood. All receptors come from a human donor in a cohort sampled during active COVID-19. Both conserved end residues are trimmed from each CDR3.

J gene: TRBJ1-2
V gene: TRBV30
CDR3 protein: AWSVSANYGYT

J gene: TRBJ2-1
V gene: TRBV10-3
CDR3 protein: AIRAGLAQNEQF

J gene: TRBJ2-6
V gene: TRBV7-8
CDR3 protein: ASSRWTATNSGANVLT

J gene: TRBJ2-1
V gene: TRBV10-1
CDR3 protein: ASSGGSGPREQF

J gene: TRBJ2-7
V gene: TRBV7-9
CDR3 protein: ASSGPQGIAYEQY

J gene: TRBJ2-5
V gene: TRBV18
CDR3 protein: ASHRQNQETQY

J gene: TRBJ2-7
V gene: TRBV20-1
CDR3 protein: SASLTGVGYEQY

J gene: TRBJ2-7
V gene: TRBV4-1
CDR3 protein: ASSQVNGRGVPYEQY

J gene: TRBJ2-5
V gene: TRBV7-9
CDR3 protein: ASSLGWDRAYQETQY

J gene: TRBJ2-2
V gene: TRBV19
CDR3 protein: ASSWQGATGELF

J gene: TRBJ2-4
V gene: TRBV20-1
CDR3 protein: SADTRDIQY

J gene: TRBJ2-2
V gene: TRBV5-6
CDR3 protein: ASTLRAWNTGELF

J gene: TRBJ1-1
V gene: TRBV14
CDR3 protein: ASSQAGTPEAF

J gene: TRBJ2-2
V gene: TRBV5-1
CDR3 protein: ASSLIAGEISGELF

J gene: TRBJ2-7
V gene: TRBV18
CDR3 protein: ASSPPLAGSEQY

J gene: TRBJ2-2
V gene: TRBV24-1
CDR3 protein: ATSDRRGRDTGELF

J gene: TRBJ1-1
V gene: TRBV7-3
CDR3 protein: ASSLNRNTEAF

J gene: TRBJ1-1
V gene: TRBV5-1
CDR3 protein: ASSSDGMNTEAF

J gene: TRBJ2-1
V gene: TRBV7-9
CDR3 protein: ASSLTGGVPSSYNEQF

J gene: TRBJ1-4
V gene: TRBV6-5
CDR3 protein: ASTGTGVEKLF

J gene: TRBJ2-7
V gene: TRBV5-5
CDR3 protein: ASSLVGQGVREQY

J gene: TRBJ1-4
V gene: TRBV7-2
CDR3 protein: ASSLQQGPANEKLF

J gene: TRBJ2-3
V gene: TRBV24-1
CDR3 protein: ATSDRGTGGSTDTQY

J gene: TRBJ1-4
V gene: TRBV7-2
CDR3 protein: ASSFPRGGNEKLF

J gene: TRBJ2-7
V gene: TRBV9
CDR3 protein: ASSAFYEQY

J gene: TRBJ1-2
V gene: TRBV11-2
CDR3 protein: ASSPMVGGGGYT

J gene: TRBJ2-1
V gene: TRBV9
CDR3 protein: ASSVDWSEQF

J gene: TRBJ2-3
V gene: TRBV27
CDR3 protein: ASRRGADTQY

J gene: TRBJ2-5
V gene: TRBV6-5
CDR3 protein: ASTGIGQGSETQY

J gene: TRBJ2-7
V gene: TRBV5-1
CDR3 protein: ASSLGGTYEQY

J gene: TRBJ1-2
V gene: TRBV5-6
CDR3 protein: AGRQGAGGYT

J gene: TRBJ2-7
V gene: TRBV9
CDR3 protein: ASSVGWGSYEQY

J gene: TRBJ1-5
V gene: TRBV5-1
CDR3 protein: ASSYSGNQPQH

J gene: TRBJ2-1
V gene: TRBV27
CDR3 protein: ASSSDHSGGADNEQF

J gene: TRBJ1-3
V gene: TRBV7-2
CDR3 protein: ASSQRQGASGNTIY

J gene: TRBJ1-1
V gene: TRBV30
CDR3 protein: AGSLFSSGNTEAF

J gene: TRBJ2-7
V gene: TRBV15
CDR3 protein: ATSRIQGYEQY

J gene: TRBJ1-1
V gene: TRBV28
CDR3 protein: ASSFLGGVTEAF

J gene: TRBJ2-5
V gene: TRBV15
CDR3 protein: ATSAGTSETQY

J gene: TRBJ1-2
V gene: TRBV28
CDR3 protein: ASRRGYSSYGYT

J gene: TRBJ1-2
V gene: TRBV4-3
CDR3 protein: ASSQGPGSGYGYT

J gene: TRBJ1-3
V gene: TRBV7-9
CDR3 protein: ASSSPISGNTIY

J gene: TRBJ2-6
V gene: TRBV12-3/TRBV12-4
CDR3 protein: ASSLSGANVLT

J gene: TRBJ2-2
V gene: TRBV9
CDR3 protein: ASSVKGAGTGELF